This entry describes one T cell receptor beta chain. Trimming shortened V by 10 bases and J by 1 base, and 10 bases separated the two germline ends. CDR3 length equals 12 residues. Germline V gene lookup returns CDR1 MNHEY and CDR2 SVGAGI. Profiling relied on immunoSEQ multiplex PCR, and the TCRdb table lists in-frame clones only, not all of them. The data show fewer than 200,000 clones, roughly 93% seen once. These data come from a study of control samples from healthy donors and cancer patients. Sequencing was done on a sample of blood. This chain joins TRBV6-5 and TRBJ1-2; maybe TRBD1 (5 bases). This receptor was identified in a young man in good health. CDR3 nucleotides: TGTGCCACCCGGGACGGTAACTATGGCTACACCTTC. This codes for CATRDGNYGYTF.